The 10 T cell receptor beta chains listed next were all sequenced from one sample in a study of blood T cell repertoires in COVID-19. Clones were sequenced by immunoSEQ multiplex PCR, and TCRdb holds only the in-frame ones, with some missing. The sample contains fewer than 250,000 clones, roughly 80% of which appear only once. The sequenced material came from peripheral blood. These receptors were obtained from a woman aged 80 or over with COVID-19, enrolled during active disease.

The genes are TRBV19 and TRBJ1-2; 9 nucleotides match TRBD1. This CDR3 is built from 13 residues. The germline gives CDR1 LNHDA, CDR2 SQIVND (reference sequence). V trimming: 8 bases; J trimming: 6 bases; junction bases outside the gene matches: 7. The CDR3, as DNA: TGTGCCAGTCCTATCCGGGACAGGGATGGCTACACCTTC. Translated: CASPIRDRDGYTF. The full variable domain, completed using reference TRBV19 and TRBJ1-2, is DGGITQSPKYLFRKEGQNVTLSCEQNLNHDAMYWYRQDPGQGLRLIYYSQIVNDFQKGDIAEGYSVSREKKESFPLTVTSAQKNPTAFYLCASPIRDRDGYTFGSGTRLTVV.

The chain recombines TRBV11-2 with TRBJ2-5; no reliable D call. Germline CDR1 SGHAT, CDR2 FQNNGV. The ends were cut back, 1 base at V and 0 bases at J, with 15 bases in the middle. The CDR3 totals 17 residues. For the CDR3, the DNA is TGTGCCAGCAGCTTAGGCTCCCGTCTAGTTTACCAAGAGACCCAGTACTTC. Translated: CASSLGSRLVYQETQYF. Variable domain in full (rest from reference TRBV11-2 and TRBJ2-5): EAGVAQSPRYKIIEKRQSVAFWCNPISGHATLYWYQQILGQGPKLLIQFQNNGVVDDSQLPKDRFSAERLKGVDSTLKIQPAKLEDSAVYLCASSLGSRLVYQETQYFGPGTRLLVL.

The chain couples TRBV10-3 to TRBJ1-1, with D perhaps matching TRBD1 (6 bases). With 0 bases removed from V and 4 bases from J, the gap between germline ends came to 12 bases. The CDR3 covers 15 residues. Germline-derived CDR1 and CDR2 are ENHRY and SYGVKD. The CDR3, as DNA: TGTGCCATCAGTGAGTCCACAGGGTCGGGCACTGAAGCTTTCTTT. This translates into CAISESTGSGTEAFF.

This clone was observed a single time. The rearrangement uses TRBV4-1 and TRBJ2-3, with 8 bases fitting TRBD1. V dropped 2 bases and J dropped 0; count of bases not matched to a gene: 7. Germline V gene sequence: CDR1 MGHRA, CDR2 YSYEKL. The CDR3 spans 17 residues. The CDR3 sequence is CASSQQRTGTSTDTQYF. CDR3 DNA: TGCGCCAGCAGCCAACAGAGGACAGGGACTAGCACAGATACGCAGTATTTT.

The V and J genes are TRBV7-2 and TRBJ2-7; 12 bases agree with TRBD2. Germline V gene data show CDR1 as SGHTA and CDR2 as FQGNSA. Germline trimming cut 5 bases from V and 7 bases from J; bases unmatched to any gene: 3. The CDR3 loop spans 13 amino acids. The CDR3: CASSTGLAGEQYV. CDR3 bases: TGTGCCAGCAGCACAGGACTAGCGGGGGAGCAGTACGTC.

The chain carries TRBV3-1 (or the pseudogene TRBV3-2) and TRBJ1-1; no clear D gene. The CDR3 sequence is 11 residues long. Trimming cost V 5 bases and J 7 bases, with 8 bases left between them. Germline V gives CDR1 LGHDT, CDR2 YNNKEL (reference sequence). The CDR3 region has the DNA TGTGCCAGCAGCTCGCGACTTGAAGCTTTCTTT. Its protein is CASSSRLEAFF.

This chain connects TRBV10-1 to TRBJ2-1; 8 positions match TRBD2. The CDR3 is made up of 18 amino acids. The germline gives CDR1 WNHNN, CDR2 SYGVQD (reference sequence). J was trimmed by 1 base and V by 4 bases; bases with no gene match: 12. This CDR3 is CASSGVPGRGASYNEQFF. CDR3 DNA sequence: TGCGCCAGCAGTGGGGTCCCGGGGCGGGGGGCTTCCTACAATGAGCAGTTCTTC.

The CDR3 spells CASSPATGGTEAFF. CDR3 DNA: TGTGCCAGCTCACCAGCGACAGGGGGCACTGAAGCTTTCTTT. The rearrangement joins TRBV18 to TRBJ1-1, with TRBD1 identical over 9 bases. In germline, CDR1 is KGHSH, CDR2 LQKENI. The CDR3 sequence is 14 residues long. V trimming: 2 bases; J trimming: 4 bases; junction bases outside the gene matches: 2. The whole variable domain, filled in from reference TRBV18 and TRBJ1-1, reads NAGVMQNPRHLVRRRGQEARLRCSPMKGHSHVYWYRQLPEEGLKFMVYLQKENIIDESGMPKERFSAEFPKEGPSILRIQQVVRGDSAAYFCASSPATGGTEAFFGQGTRLTVV.

This chain joins TRBV5-4 and TRBJ2-5; D might be TRBD2 (5 bases). The V end lost 4 bases, the J end lost 1 base, and 20 bases lay between the germline ends. Germline V gives CDR1 SGHNT, CDR2 YYREEE (reference sequence). The CDR3 totals 17 residues. The DNA for the CDR3 is TGTGCCAGCAGCCCCACGACGGCACGAGGGCCCCAAGAGACCCAGTACTTC. This translates into CASSPTTARGPQETQYF.

V is TRBV12-3 or TRBV12-4 and J is TRBJ1-1; D remains unclear. V was cut by 7 bases and J by 4 bases, with 13 bases left in between. The CDR3 is 13 amino acids. The CDR3 bases are TGTGCCAGCATACCCTCCGAGGGCACTGAAGCTTTCTTT. Translated, it gives CASIPSEGTEAFF.